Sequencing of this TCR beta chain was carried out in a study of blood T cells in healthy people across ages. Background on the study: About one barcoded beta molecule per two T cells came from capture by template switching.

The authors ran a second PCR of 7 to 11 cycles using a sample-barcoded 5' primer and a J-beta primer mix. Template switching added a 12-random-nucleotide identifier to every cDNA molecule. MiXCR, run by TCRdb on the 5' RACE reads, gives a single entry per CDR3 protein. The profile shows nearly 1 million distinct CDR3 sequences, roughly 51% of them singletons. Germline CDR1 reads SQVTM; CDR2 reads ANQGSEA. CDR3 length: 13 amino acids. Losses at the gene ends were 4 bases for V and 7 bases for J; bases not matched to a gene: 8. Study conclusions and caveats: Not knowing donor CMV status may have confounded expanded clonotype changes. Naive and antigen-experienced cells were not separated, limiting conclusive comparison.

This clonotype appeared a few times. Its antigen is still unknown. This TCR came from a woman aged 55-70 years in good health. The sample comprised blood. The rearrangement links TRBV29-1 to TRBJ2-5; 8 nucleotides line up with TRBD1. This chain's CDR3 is CSVGSGQGWTQYF. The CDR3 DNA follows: TGCAGCGTTGGGTCAGGACAGGGTTGGACCCAGTACTTC.